This T cell receptor (beta chain) stems from a study of cytomegalovirus exposure and HLA in healthy donors. Study-level points and caveats: There were 150 to 200 TCR beta chains listed as cytomegalovirus-associated. First-cohort TCR clusters tended to co-occur in the 90 to 150 validation repertoires, a later analysis found.

In its sample, this clone was seen a few times. Its antigen remains unknown. Method: immunoSEQ multiplex PCR; TCRdb's copy keeps in-frame clones and lacks some. The sample shows 190,000 or so clones, approximately 83% of them seen only once. In germline, CDR1 is SGHRS, CDR2 YFSETQ. The CDR3 has 15 amino acids. Unmatched junction bases numbered 9, after V lost 4 bases and J lost 5 bases. The chain is built from TRBV5-1 and TRBJ2-7; 10 bases fit TRBD2. Sequenced: PBMCs. The receptor was derived from a woman younger than 35 in good health and CMV-seropositive. In nucleotides, the CDR3 is TGCGCCAGCAGCCCGGGGCTAGCGGGGGCCAACGAGCAGTACTTC. Amino acids: CASSPGLAGANEQYF.